Here is one T cell receptor (beta chain) with its context. Its antigen remains unidentified. This sample is drawn from a study of OX40 agonist ivuxolimab in advanced cancers. Looking at the study overall: Patients treated during dose escalation were battling hepatocellular carcinoma, melanoma, renal cell or head and neck cancer. The study's findings and limits: Dose levels from 0.1 to 3.0 mg/kg saw CD4+ and CD8+ blood T cells expand clonally by week 6.

Sequencing used immunoSEQ multiplex PCR; TCRdb keeps in-frame clones, though not all of them. Of around 60,000 clones listed, about 91% were seen once; the top ten hold more than 15%. CDR3 length equals 15 residues. Germline values: CDR1 SGHRS, CDR2 YFSETQ. V gave up 2 bases and J gave up 2 bases, with 14 bases separating them. The chain links TRBV5-1 to TRBJ2-7; D not resolved. The clonotype originates from an adult with an advanced solid tumor such as melanoma, head and neck, liver or kidney cancer. Sample: CD4+ or CD8+ T cells sorted from blood, taken in a trial of the OX40 agonist ivuxolimab. The CDR3 here is CASSFTFDLTYEQYF. The CDR3 coding sequence is TGCGCCAGCAGCTTCACCTTCGACTTGACCTACGAGCAGTACTTC.